This T cell receptor (beta chain) originates from a study of CD8 T cells in ankylosing spondylitis. General observations from the study: Roughly eight highly homologous variants made up a TCR beta motif that seemed to typify ankylosing spondylitis blood. Researchers reportedly found disease-linked clones significantly enriched in matched ankylosing spondylitis synovial fluid.

TCRdb itself ran the 5' RACE reads through MiXCR, one entry per CDR3 protein. The sample has about 36,000 distinct CDR3 sequences, approximately 5.9% seen once; the top ten hold about an eighth. Trimming shortened V by 5 bases and J by 7 bases, and 9 bases separated the two germline ends. This CDR3 contains 11 residues. In this sample, this clonotype turned up many times. Antigen: not known. This TCR was recovered from a male donor with ankylosing spondylitis or in good health (not recorded which). What was sequenced was blood, either unsorted or a sorted T cell fraction (not recorded which). The V gene is TRBV12-3 or TRBV12-4, the J gene TRBJ2-7; the D is unclear. For the CDR3, the DNA is TGTGCCAGCAGTAGTAGCTGGGAGCAGTACTTC. Protein product: CASSSSWEQYF.